The clone carrying this TCR beta chain came up many times. What it binds is unknown. The junction had 3 bases not matched to a gene; V was cut back by 0 bases and J by 0 bases. CDR3 length equals 15 residues. The germline CDR1 and CDR2 sequences are DFQATT and SNEGSKA (reference sequence). The sample is drawn from a study of T cells in Graves' hyperthyroidism and ophthalmopathy. The TCR beta CDR3 regions underwent amplification using RNA transcripts as the source. TCR CDR3 regions were first amplified by RT-PCR with HTBI primers. TCRdb re-analysed the multiplex PCR reads in MiXCR, keeping a single row per CDR3 protein. Of about 420,000 distinct CDR3 sequences in the sample, roughly 13% were seen once. Study results and limitations: Blood samples included most of the expanded thyroid clonotypes exceeding 0.001. Model-based prediction identified ophthalmopathy a median roughly 6.1 months prior to its onset.

Sequenced: blood. This clonotype was sampled from a woman aged 18-29 years with Graves' hyperthyroidism. The gene calls are TRBV20-1 and TRBJ2-7, with 9 bases identical to TRBD2. The CDR3 is CSARDPSGNSYEQYF. CDR3 coding DNA: TGCAGTGCTAGAGATCCTAGCGGGAACTCCTACGAGCAGTACTTC.